This T cell receptor (beta chain) stems from a study of blood T cell repertoires in COVID-19. Study background: T cells, B-cell-depleted T cells, or PBMCs provided the cDNA or gDNA that served as material.

This clone turned up a few times. Trimming shortened V by 0 bases and J by 10 bases, and 15 bases separated the two germline ends. The length of the CDR3 is 14 residues. Germline V lookup: CDR1 LNHNV, CDR2 YYDKDF (reference sequence). Clones were read by immunoSEQ multiplex PCR, and TCRdb kept only the in-frame ones, dropping some. The sample records hundreds of thousands of clones, around 87% being singletons. Sequences were obtained from peripheral blood. V gene TRBV15 combines with J gene TRBJ1-2, with a weak D call TRBD1 (6 bases). The receptor was derived from a woman in her forties or fifties who had recovered from COVID-19. CDR3 in DNA: TGTGCCACCAGCAGAGATCGGGCGGGGGCGGTCTACACCTTC. It is translated as CATSRDRAGAVYTF. Supplemented by reference TRBV15 and TRBJ1-2, the full variable domain reads DAMVIQNPRYQVTQFGKPVTLSCSQTLNHNVMYWYQQKSSQAPKLLFHYYDKDFNNEADTPDNFQSRRPNTSFCFLDIRSPGLGDTAMYLCATSRDRAGAVYTFGSGTRLTVV.